This T cell receptor beta chain originates from a study of long-term antiretroviral therapy in people with HIV. Researchers ran immunoSEQ v3.0 at survey level. Clones were sequenced by immunoSEQ multiplex PCR, and TCRdb holds only the in-frame ones, with some missing. Of under 13,000 clones in the sample, about four fifths were seen once. The CDR3 runs to 15 residues. The V gene lost 2 bases and the J gene lost 6 bases, with 13 bases spanning the gap. Germline V gene sequence: CDR1 SEHNR, CDR2 FQNEAQ (reference sequence). The material was unsorted PBMCs, obtained 1.8 years after starting antiretroviral therapy. The origin of this receptor is a man aged 35 to 55 with HIV. The rearrangement joins TRBV7-9 to TRBJ2-2; either TRBD1 or TRBD2 may supply D (6 bases each). In DNA, the CDR3 is TGTGCCAGCAGCTTATTACGGGGGCACGCCGGGGAGCTGTTTTTT. Protein: CASSLLRGHAGELFF.